These 7 T cell receptor beta chains originate from one sample sequenced in a study of glioma-infiltrating T cells. Using RNA template, CDR3s of TCR alpha and beta were amplified with iRepertoire arm-PCR. TCRdb re-called the multiplex PCR reads through MiXCR, storing one row per CDR3 protein. The sample lists around 170,000 distinct CDR3 sequences; under 55% were seen once. The material sequenced was glioma tissue, nonneoplastic brain tissue, or PBMCs (not recorded which). These receptors were taken from a human donor with low-grade glioma or glioblastoma, undergoing nonglioma brain surgery, or in good health (not recorded which).

The CDR3 DNA reads as TGTGCCAGTAGTCCCCGAGGGAGACGCGGGGAGCTGTTTTTT. This sequence encodes CASSPRGRRGELFF. V and J are TRBV19 and TRBJ2-2; tentative D call: TRBD2 (5 bases). Trimming took off 5 bases at V and 7 bases at J, with 14 bases between the two ends. This CDR3 contains 14 residues. The germline CDR1 and CDR2 sequences are LNHDA and SQIVND (reference sequence).

Worth noting for this clonotype: Its ends do not fully match the called genes, so a read error is possible. The chain couples TRBV20-1 to TRBJ2-3, with 7 bases matching TRBD1. CDR1 is DFQATT and CDR2 is SNEGSKA in the germline V gene (reference sequence). The CDR3 is 14 amino acids. The CDR3: CRAQTGYEVDTQYF. CDR3 nucleotides: TGCCGTGCCCAGACAGGGTATGAGGTAGATACGCAGTATTTT.

Worth noting for this clonotype: A much larger clone lies one base from this, so it may be a read error. J is TRBJ2-7 and V is TRBV20-1; weak D call: TRBD2 (5 bases). Between the trimmed V and J ends, which lost 3 bases and 3 bases, there was a span of 15 bases. CDR3 size: 14 residues. Germline V gives CDR1 DFQATT, CDR2 SNEGSKA (reference sequence). CDR3 coding DNA: TGCAGTGCTAGGAGGCCGGTAGGACTCTACGAGCAGTACTTC. It encodes CSARRPVGLYEQYF.

This clonotype was detected ten times or more. CDR3 sequence: CSVEEFSGNTIYF. The CDR3 DNA is TGCAGCGTTGAGGAATTCTCTGGAAACACCATATATTTT. The V and J genes are TRBV29-1 and TRBJ1-3; no clear D. V lost 3 bases and J 0 bases, leaving 6 bases between the germline ends. The germline CDR1 and CDR2 sequences are SQVTM and ANQGSEA. This CDR3 has 13 amino acids.

Turning to this clonotype: A read error may explain this, as a much larger clone is one base away. This sequence joins TRBV20-1 and TRBJ2-5; D unresolved. The CDR3 consists of 12 residues. Germline CDR1 is DFQATT and CDR2 is SNEGSKA (reference sequence). V lost 6 bases to trimming and J lost 5 bases, with 13 bases between them. In nucleotides, the CDR3 is TGCAGTGCGCAGTGGCCCCGGGAGACCCAGTACTTC. The encoded protein is CSAQWPRETQYF.

Turning to this clonotype: Relative to the germline gene, one junction end is altered; a read error may explain this. V gene TRBV28 combines with J gene TRBJ1-2; D uncertain. This CDR3 region has 14 residues. Germline V gene lookup returns CDR1 MDHEN and CDR2 SYDVKM. The CDR3 DNA reads as TGTGCCAGGAGTTTATCGGCCAGAGTGAGGGGCTACACCTTC. It encodes CARSLSARVRGYTF.

This clonotype was seen ten or more times. The chain is built from TRBV6-6 and TRBJ2-7; possibly TRBD2 for D (5 bases). Germline V gene sequence: CDR1 MNHNY, CDR2 SVGAGI (reference sequence). The CDR3 extends over 15 amino acids. V was trimmed by 1 base and J by 6 bases, leaving 16 bases between them. The CDR3 DNA sequence: TGTGCCAGCAGTTACTTCCCGGGGAGAGTAGGCGAGCAGTACTTC. Protein sequence: CASSYFPGRVGEQYF.